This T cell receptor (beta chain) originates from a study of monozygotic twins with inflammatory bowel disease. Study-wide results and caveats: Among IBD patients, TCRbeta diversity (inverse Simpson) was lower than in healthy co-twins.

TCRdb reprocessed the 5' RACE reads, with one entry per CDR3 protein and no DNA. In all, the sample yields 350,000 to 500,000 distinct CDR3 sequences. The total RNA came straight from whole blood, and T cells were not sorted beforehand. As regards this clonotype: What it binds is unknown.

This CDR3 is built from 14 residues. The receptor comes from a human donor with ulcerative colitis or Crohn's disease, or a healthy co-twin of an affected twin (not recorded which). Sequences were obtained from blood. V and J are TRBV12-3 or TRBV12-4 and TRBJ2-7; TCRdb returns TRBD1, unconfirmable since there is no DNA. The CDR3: CASSFPPGRNEQYF.